This T cell receptor beta chain comes out of a study of cytomegalovirus exposure and HLA in healthy donors. Regarding this clone: Its antigen is as yet unknown.

Unrecorded immune exposure was likely among donors, who were nominally healthy when sampled. General study points: The study put under 200 TCR beta chains on its list as cytomegalovirus-associated.

Trimming took 6 bases from V and 4 from J, leaving 13 bases between them. CDR3 length: 14 amino acids. The germline V gene encodes CDR1 MDHEN and CDR2 SYDVKM. The study ran its PCR with 60 Vbeta and 13 Jbeta primers. Data came from immunoSEQ multiplex PCR; TCRdb stores just in-frame clones and leaves some out. The sample consists of roughly 100,000 clones, around 73% of them appearing once. The chain carries TRBV28 and TRBJ2-1, with D maybe TRBD1 (5 bases). The TCR sequence derives from a man aged 25-40 years in good health and CMV-seronegative. Sequencing was carried out using PBMCs. The chain's CDR3 is CASSKLTGYNEQFF. The CDR3 nucleotides read TGTGCCAGCAGCAAACTCACAGGTTACAATGAGCAGTTCTTC.